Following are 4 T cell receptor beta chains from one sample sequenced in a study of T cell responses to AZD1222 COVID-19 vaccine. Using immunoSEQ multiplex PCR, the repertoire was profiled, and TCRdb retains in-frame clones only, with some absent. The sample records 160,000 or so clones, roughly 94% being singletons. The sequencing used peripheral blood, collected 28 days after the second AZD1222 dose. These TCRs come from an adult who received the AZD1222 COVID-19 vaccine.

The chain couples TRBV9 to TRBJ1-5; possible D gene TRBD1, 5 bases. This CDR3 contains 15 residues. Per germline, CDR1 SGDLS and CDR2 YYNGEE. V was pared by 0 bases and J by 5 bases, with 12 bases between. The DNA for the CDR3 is TGTGCCAGCAGCGTAGGCGGGAGGGGAGATCAGCCCCAGCATTTT. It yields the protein CASSVGGRGDQPQHF.

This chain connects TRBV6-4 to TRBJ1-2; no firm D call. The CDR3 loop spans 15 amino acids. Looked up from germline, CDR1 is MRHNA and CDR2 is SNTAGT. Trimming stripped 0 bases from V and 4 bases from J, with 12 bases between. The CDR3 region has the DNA TGTGCCAGCAGTGACTCGGCGCGGGCTCCCTATGGCTACACCTTC. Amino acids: CASSDSARAPYGYTF.

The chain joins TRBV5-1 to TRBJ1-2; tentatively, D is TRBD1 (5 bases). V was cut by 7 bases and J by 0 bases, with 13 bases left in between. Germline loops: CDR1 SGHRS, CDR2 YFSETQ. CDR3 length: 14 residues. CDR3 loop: CASGHSAPNYGYTF. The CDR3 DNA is TGCGCCAGCGGACACAGTGCCCCTAACTATGGCTACACCTTC.

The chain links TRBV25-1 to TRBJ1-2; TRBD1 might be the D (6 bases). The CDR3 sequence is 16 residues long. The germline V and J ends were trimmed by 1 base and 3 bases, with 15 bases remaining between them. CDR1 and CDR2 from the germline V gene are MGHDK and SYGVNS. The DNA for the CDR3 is TGTGCCAGCAGTGAATTAGGGGGGCGCGTGGACTATGGCTACACCTTC. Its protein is CASSELGGRVDYGYTF.